This entry lists 27 T cell receptor beta chains sequenced from one sample in a study of regulatory T cells in long-lasting Graves disease. In building TCR beta libraries, iRepertoire HTBI primers were used together with Arm-PCR of CDR3 regions. A single record per CDR3 protein comes from TCRdb applying MiXCR to the multiplex PCR reads. Of approximately 350,000 distinct CDR3 sequences in the sample, around 15% are singletons; the top ten hold 20% to 25%. As for time point: newly diagnosed GD, antithyroid drugs for less than 3 months. The TCR library was prepared using RNA isolated from PBMCs. These data also featured in a second study, about T cells in Graves' hyperthyroidism and ophthalmopathy.

The sample consisted of peripheral blood mononuclear cells (PBMCs), taken at new diagnosis, from a patient treated with antithyroid drugs. These receptors all come from a woman under 30 with Graves disease.

There are many counts of this clonotype. V is TRBV29-1 and J is TRBJ1-1; D not certain. The CDR3 totals 13 residues. Deletions cut 7 bases from V and 0 bases from J, with 12 bases between. Germline CDR1 SQVTM, CDR2 ANQGSEA. CDR3 protein: CSGRWGMNTEAFF. The CDR3, as DNA: TGCAGCGGTCGATGGGGAATGAACACTGAAGCTTTCTTT. Full variable domain (rest looked up from reference TRBV29-1 and TRBJ1-1): SAVISQKPSRDICQRGTSLTIQCQVDSQVTMMFWYRQQPGQSLTLIATANQGSEATYESGFVIDKFPISRPNLTFSTLTVSNMSPEDSSIYLCSGRWGMNTEAFFGQGTRLTVV.

The rearrangement joins TRBV5-6 to TRBJ1-1, with TRBD1 matching over 10 bases. Germline trimming cut 2 bases from V and 4 bases from J; bases unmatched to any gene: 5. The CDR3 sequence is 15 residues long. The germline V gene has CDR1 SGHDT and CDR2 YYEEEE. This CDR3 reads CASSFGTGVRTEAFF. The CDR3 DNA follows: TGTGCCAGCAGCTTCGGGACAGGGGTCCGCACTGAAGCTTTCTTT.

This clonotype was detected many times. The genes are TRBV6-1 and TRBJ2-7; tentatively, D is TRBD1 (5 bases). The CDR3 loop spans 14 amino acids. Between the trimmed V and J ends, which lost 7 bases and 0 bases, there was a span of 13 bases. CDR1 MNHNS and CDR2 SASEGT come from the germline V gene. The CDR3 region has the DNA TGTGCCAGCACCAGGGTAGTGGGCTCCTACGAGCAGTACTTC. Translating gives CASTRVVGSYEQYF.

As to this clonotype: A read error likely explains this, since a far larger clone differs by one base. This chain connects TRBV28 to TRBJ2-7; TRBD2 might be the D (7 bases). The last part of the DNA fits TRBJ2-5 better; the J call may be wrong. In germline, CDR1 is MDHEN, CDR2 SYDVKM. This CDR3 comprises 14 residues. The CDR3 nucleotides read TGTGTCAGCAGTTTACAGGGACTACAAGAGACCCAGTACTTC. Translation: CVSSLQGLQETQYF.

In nucleotides, the CDR3 is TGCAGCGTTGACAGTAGCTCCTACAATGAGCAGTTCTTC. Translated, it gives CSVDSSSYNEQFF. The genes are TRBV29-1 and TRBJ2-1; the D is unclear. V lost 3 bases and J lost 0, with 6 bases in between. The CDR3 totals 13 residues. Per the germline V gene, CDR1 is SQVTM and CDR2 is ANQGSEA.

The chain's CDR3 is CASSLPPAGVRVYNEQFF. CDR3 bases: TGTGCCAGCAGTTTACCACCCGCAGGGGTTCGGGTCTACAATGAGCAGTTCTTC. The J gene is TRBJ2-1, the V gene TRBV27; possible D gene TRBD1, 6 bases. V was clipped by 2 bases and J by 3 bases, with 20 bases between them. CDR1 is MNHEY, CDR2 SMNVEV, per germline (reference sequence). This CDR3 is 18 amino acids long.

This clonotype occurred many times. The chain combines TRBV5-6 with TRBJ2-1, with no clear D. The CDR3 length is 15 residues. V was clipped by 2 bases and J by 0 bases, with 9 bases between them. Germline CDR1 is SGHDT and CDR2 is YYEEEE. The CDR3 sequence: CASSFYASSYNEQFF. The CDR3 nucleotides are TGTGCCAGCAGCTTTTACGCTAGCTCCTACAATGAGCAGTTCTTC. The full variable domain, rest sourced from reference TRBV5-6 and TRBJ2-1, is DAGVTQSPTHLIKTRGQQVTLRCSPKSGHDTVSWYQQALGQGPQFIFQYYEEEERQRGNFPDRFSGHQFPNYSSELNVNALLLGDSALYLCASSFYASSYNEQFFGPGTRLTVL.

Worth noting for this clonotype: A single base separates this from a much larger clone, so it may be a read error. The genes are TRBV20-1 and TRBJ2-7; D unclear. CDR1 and CDR2 (germline): DFQATT, SNEGSKA (reference sequence). This CDR3 is built from 15 residues. CDR3 loop: CSARDSTRSSCEQYF. CDR3 coding DNA: TGCAGTGCTAGAGATAGTACCAGATCCTCCTGCGAGCAGTACTTC.

In this sample, this clonotype turned up a few times. At one end the junction does not follow the germline gene, possibly because of a read error. The chain recombines TRBV6-2 or TRBV6-3 with TRBJ1-2; the match to TRBD1 covers 10 bases. This CDR3 is built from 14 residues. Germline loops: CDR1 MNHEY, CDR2 SVGEGT. CDR3 coding DNA: TGTGCCAGCAGAGACAGGGGGCACGTCAATGGCCACACCTTC. It specifies CASRDRGHVNGHTF.

This clonotype has at least ten counts. The chain has TRBV18 and TRBJ2-7; 7 bases line up with TRBD2. The CDR3 spans 13 residues. The ends lost 5 bases at V and 2 bases at J; junction bases unmatched: 3. Germline V gene data show CDR1 as KGHSH and CDR2 as LQKENI. For the CDR3, the DNA is TGTGCCAGCTCAGCGGGAGCCCCCTACGAGCAGTACTTC. It specifies CASSAGAPYEQYF.

There are many counts of this clonotype. This chain's CDR3 is CASRDRGTNEKLFF. The CDR3, as DNA: TGTGCCAGCAGGGACAGGGGAACTAATGAAAAACTGTTTTTT. This chain connects TRBV6-1 to TRBJ1-4; TRBD1 agrees at 9 bases. The length of the CDR3 is 14 residues. The germline gives CDR1 MNHNS, CDR2 SASEGT. After removal of 6 bases from V and 1 base from J, the junction contained 0 bases not matched to a gene.

V gene TRBV10-3 combines with J gene TRBJ1-2; possibly TRBD1 for D (6 bases). V lost 3 bases and J 6 bases, leaving 11 bases between the germline ends. CDR1 is ENHRY, CDR2 SYGVKD, per germline. This CDR3 contains 13 residues. This CDR3 reads CAISEGQGHGYTF. The DNA for the CDR3 is TGTGCCATCAGTGAAGGGCAGGGGCATGGCTACACCTTC.

In this sample, this clonotype turned up many times. The genes are TRBV19 and TRBJ2-7; D tentatively fits TRBD1 or TRBD2 (5 bases each). The length of the CDR3 is 13 residues. CDR1 and CDR2 (germline): LNHDA, SQIVND (reference sequence). Between the trimmed V and J ends, which lost 7 bases and 2 bases, there was a span of 12 bases. CDR3 in DNA: TGTGCCAGTAACCGGGGCGAAGCCTACGAGCAGTACTTC. It is translated as CASNRGEAYEQYF.

The CDR3 DNA sequence: TGTGCCAGCAGTTTAGAATACTCTGGGGCCAACGTCCTGACTTTC. Translation gives CASSLEYSGANVLTF. The V gene is TRBV12-3 or TRBV12-4, the J gene TRBJ2-6; D not resolved. The CDR3 spans 15 residues. The V end lost 1 base, the J end lost 0 bases, and 4 bases lay between the germline ends.

This clonotype was detected only a few times. V is TRBV5-6 and J is TRBJ2-7; the match to TRBD2 covers 7 bases. This CDR3 is built from 14 residues. V gave up 2 bases and J gave up 2 bases; unmatched junction bases: 4. Germline CDR1 and CDR2: SGHDT and YYEEEE. The CDR3 is CASSLPSGPYEQYF. The CDR3 nucleotides read TGTGCCAGCAGCTTACCTAGCGGCCCCTACGAGCAGTACTTC.

This clonotype was recorded at least ten times. V usage is TRBV29-1 and J usage is TRBJ2-3; tentatively, D is TRBD1 or TRBD2 (7 bases each). The CDR3 has 14 residues. Germline CDR1 reads SQVTM; CDR2 reads ANQGSEA. Trimming removed 6 bases from V and 4 bases from J, with 17 bases in between. Here the CDR3 reads CSVKGGGSPDTQYF. Written as DNA, the CDR3 is TGCAGCGTCAAAGGGGGCGGGAGCCCAGATACGCAGTATTTT.

This chain links TRBV19 with TRBJ2-7; TRBD1 agrees at 9 bases. With V trimmed by 5 bases and J by 3 bases, 8 bases remained unmatched. CDR3 length: 15 amino acids. Germline V gives CDR1 LNHDA, CDR2 SQIVND (reference sequence). CDR3 DNA sequence: TGTGCCAGTAGTGGCCGGACAGGGGTCGGCTACGAGCAGTACTTC. Its translation is CASSGRTGVGYEQYF.

This clonotype was recorded many times. This sequence joins TRBV12-3 or TRBV12-4 and TRBJ2-1; no firm D call. V was trimmed by 3 bases and J by 2 bases, leaving 8 bases between them. This CDR3 has 14 residues. The CDR3 DNA reads as TGTGCCAGCAGTTTTAACAGCGCCTACAATGAGCAGTTCTTC. It is translated as CASSFNSAYNEQFF.

The rearrangement joins TRBV2 to TRBJ2-1; 11 nucleotides agree with TRBD2. Germline V CDR1 and CDR2: SNHLY, FYNNEI. The CDR3 totals 16 residues. Trimming at V came to 5 bases and at J to 4 bases, leaving 7 bases not matched to a gene. CDR3 amino acids: CASSPETSGNYNEQFF. The CDR3 DNA is TGTGCCAGCAGTCCGGAGACTAGCGGGAATTACAATGAGCAGTTCTTC.

This clonotype showed up many times. This chain uses TRBV12-3 or TRBV12-4 with TRBJ2-7, with TRBD2 identical over 10 bases. Trimming removed 6 bases from V and 3 bases from J; junction bases left unmatched: 11. This CDR3 region has 16 residues. The CDR3 region is CASRPGGLAGDYEQYF. CDR3 DNA sequence: TGTGCCAGCAGACCCGGAGGGCTAGCGGGAGACTACGAGCAGTACTTC.

This clonotype was recorded at least ten times. This chain joins TRBV30 and TRBJ2-3; D possibly matches TRBD1 or TRBD2 (5 bases each). CDR1 is GTSNPN, CDR2 SVGIG, per germline (reference sequence). This CDR3 is 15 amino acids long. V dropped 1 base and J dropped 4 bases, with 15 bases sitting between them. CDR3 sequence (DNA): TGTGCCTGGAGTGACGACGTCGGGACCTCAGATACGCAGTATTTT. Amino acids: CAWSDDVGTSDTQYF. The variable domain in full, with the rest retrieved from reference TRBV30 and TRBJ2-3, is SQTIHQWPATLVQPVGSPLSLECTVEGTSNPNLYWYRQAAGRGLQLLFYSVGIGQISSEVPQNLSASRPQDRQFILSSKKLLLSDSGFYLCAWSDDVGTSDTQYFGPGTRLTVL.

At least ten counts were recorded for this clonotype. This CDR3 reads CASSLDGALNTEAFF. The CDR3 DNA is TGTGCCAGCAGCTTAGACGGGGCATTGAACACTGAAGCTTTCTTT. J is TRBJ1-1 and V is TRBV7-2, with a tentative D call TRBD1 (5 bases). This CDR3 has 15 residues. The germline gives CDR1 SGHTA, CDR2 FQGNSA. V lost 1 base and J 0 bases, leaving 9 bases between the germline ends.

The chain recombines TRBV2 with TRBJ2-1; D is perhaps TRBD1 (5 bases). The CDR3 length is 13 residues. Germline assignment: CDR1 SNHLY and CDR2 FYNNEI. Trimming stripped 5 bases from V and 4 bases from J, with 9 bases between. This chain's CDR3 is CASSLTDYNEQFF. As DNA, the CDR3 is TGTGCCAGCAGTCTGACAGATTACAATGAGCAGTTCTTC.

This clonotype was detected many times. The V and J genes are TRBV6-1 and TRBJ2-3, with unresolved D. With 7 bases removed from V and 3 bases from J, the gap between germline ends came to 11 bases. There are 13 residues in the CDR3. The germline V gene has CDR1 MNHNS and CDR2 SASEGT. CDR3 protein: CASIIPGTDTQYF. DNA of the CDR3: TGTGCCAGCATTATCCCGGGTACAGATACGCAGTATTTT.

This clonotype was found many times. The rearrangement uses TRBV5-1 and TRBJ2-1, with D possibly being TRBD2 (5 bases). The CDR3 is made up of 14 amino acids. Per the germline V gene, CDR1 is SGHRS and CDR2 is YFSETQ. Trimming pared 0 bases from V and 6 bases from J, leaving 10 bases between. The CDR3 region has the DNA TGCGCCAGCAGCTTGGATGGCGGACTCAATGAGCAGTTCTTC. It encodes CASSLDGGLNEQFF.

The gene calls are TRBV9 and TRBJ2-1; 11 nucleotides line up with TRBD1. V gave up 4 bases and J gave up 7 bases; unmatched junction bases: 10. Looked up from germline, CDR1 is SGDLS and CDR2 is YYNGEE. The CDR3 has 16 amino acids. The CDR3 sequence: CASSRRDRGGPNEQFF. DNA of the CDR3: TGTGCCAGCAGCCGACGGGACAGGGGGGGTCCTAATGAGCAGTTCTTC.

The V and J genes are TRBV29-1 and TRBJ1-5; TRBD1 matches 10 bases. V was clipped by 6 bases and J by 6 bases; unmatched bases: 5. Germline values: CDR1 SQVTM, CDR2 ANQGSEA. The CDR3 extends over 13 amino acids. CDR3 DNA sequence: TGCAGCGTGGGCGGACAGGGGGGTCAGCCCCAGCATTTT. It encodes CSVGGQGGQPQHF.